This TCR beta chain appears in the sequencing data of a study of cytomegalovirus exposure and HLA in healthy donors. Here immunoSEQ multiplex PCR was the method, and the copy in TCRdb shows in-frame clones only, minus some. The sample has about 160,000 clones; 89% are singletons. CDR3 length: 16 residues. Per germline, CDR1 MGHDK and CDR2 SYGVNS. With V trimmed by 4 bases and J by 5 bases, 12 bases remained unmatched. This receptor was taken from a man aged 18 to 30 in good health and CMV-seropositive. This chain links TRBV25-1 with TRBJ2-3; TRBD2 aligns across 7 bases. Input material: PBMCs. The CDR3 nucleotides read TGTGCCAGCAGTGCGAGAGCCGTAGGGAGGGGAGATACGCAGTATTTT. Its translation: CASSARAVGRGDTQYF.